Following are 6 T cell receptor beta chains from one sample sequenced in a study of shared clonotypes between healthy human individuals. Using immunoSEQ multiplex PCR, the repertoire was profiled, and TCRdb retains in-frame clones only, with some absent. Of around 2.5 million clones listed, over 85% are singletons. Sequenced sample: naive CD4+ T cells from PBMCs. Subset here: CD45RA+ positively selected. The receptors here all came from a young man in good health. Some clones in this sample may be carry-over from other donors' samples.

The chain uses TRBV2 and TRBJ2-7, with no clear D. In germline, CDR1 is SNHLY, CDR2 FYNNEI. Trimming left V 8 bases short and J 6 bases short, with 11 bases between. This CDR3 spans 11 amino acids. CDR3 bases: TGTGCCAGCCAGGATTACTTCGAGCAGTACTTC. This sequence encodes CASQDYFEQYF.

A remark on this clone: Distinct nucleotide sequences in the sample also encode this CDR3. J is TRBJ2-7 and V is TRBV29-1; the match to TRBD1 covers 12 bases. The CDR3 spans 13 residues. V shed 6 bases and J 4 bases; nucleotides not matched to a gene: 4. The germline gives CDR1 SQVTM, CDR2 ANQGSEA. The CDR3 bases are TGCAGCGTGGGACAGGGGGCCCCTTACGAGCAGTACTTC. It yields the protein CSVGQGAPYEQYF.

This clone was observed a single time. This chain uses TRBV18 with TRBJ2-1; D is unclear. V lost 2 bases and J lost 10, with 12 bases in between. This CDR3 has 13 residues. In germline, CDR1 is KGHSH, CDR2 LQKENI. The CDR3 sequence is CASSPSSSGEQFF. The CDR3 DNA reads TGTGCCAGCTCACCAAGTAGTTCCGGAGAGCAGTTCTTC.

The CDR3: CAISEGRDETYEQYF. The CDR3 DNA reads TGTGCCATCAGTGAGGGGCGAGATGAGACCTACGAGCAGTACTTC. The rearrangement uses TRBV10-3 and TRBJ2-7; unclear D gene. The germline V gene encodes CDR1 ENHRY and CDR2 SYGVKD. CDR3 length: 15 residues. V dropped 2 bases and J dropped 2 bases, with 13 bases sitting between them.

The chain couples TRBV28 to TRBJ2-7; D is perhaps TRBD2 (6 bases). The CDR3 has 17 residues. V dropped 5 bases and J dropped 0 bases, with 20 bases sitting between them. Germline CDR1 and CDR2: MDHEN and SYDVKM. The CDR3 bases are TGTGCCAGCAGTGGGACTTTCCCTAGCGCAAACTCCTACGAGCAGTACTTC. Encoded protein: CASSGTFPSANSYEQYF.

V and J are TRBV14 and TRBJ1-2; D perhaps matches TRBD1 (5 bases). This CDR3 comprises 15 residues. Trimming removed 0 bases from V and 8 bases from J, with 16 bases in between. CDR1 and CDR2 (germline): SGHDN, FVKESK. As DNA, the CDR3 is TGTGCCAGCAGCCAAGACGGCCCAGGGCGCGGCGGCTACACCTTC. Amino acid sequence: CASSQDGPGRGGYTF.